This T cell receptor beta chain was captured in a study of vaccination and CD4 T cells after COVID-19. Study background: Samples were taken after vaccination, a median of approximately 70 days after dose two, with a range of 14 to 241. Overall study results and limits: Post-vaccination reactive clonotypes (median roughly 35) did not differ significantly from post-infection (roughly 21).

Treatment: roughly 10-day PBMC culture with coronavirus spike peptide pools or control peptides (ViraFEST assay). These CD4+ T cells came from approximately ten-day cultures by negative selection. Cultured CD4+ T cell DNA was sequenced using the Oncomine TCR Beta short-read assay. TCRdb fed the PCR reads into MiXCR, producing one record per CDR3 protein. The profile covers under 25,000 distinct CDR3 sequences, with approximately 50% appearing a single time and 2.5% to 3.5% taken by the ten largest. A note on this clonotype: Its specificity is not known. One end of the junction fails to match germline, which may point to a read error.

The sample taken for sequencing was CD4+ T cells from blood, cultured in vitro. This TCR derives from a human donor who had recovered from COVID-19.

The CDR3 bases are TGTGTCACCAGCAGAGATCGGGGGACCTACGAGCAGTACTTC. Protein: CVTSRDRGTYEQYF. The V and J genes are TRBV15 and TRBJ2-7, with D perhaps matching TRBD2 (6 bases). Germline V lookup: CDR1 LNHNV, CDR2 YYDKDF (reference sequence). The CDR3 is 14 amino acids. Combining the CDR3 with reference TRBV15 and TRBJ2-7 gives the whole variable domain DAMVIQNPRYQVTQFGKPVTLSCSQTLNHNVMYWYQQKSSQAPKLLFHYYDKDFNNEADTPDNFQSRRPNTSFCFLDIRSPGLGDTAMYLCVTSRDRGTYEQYFGPGTRLTVT.